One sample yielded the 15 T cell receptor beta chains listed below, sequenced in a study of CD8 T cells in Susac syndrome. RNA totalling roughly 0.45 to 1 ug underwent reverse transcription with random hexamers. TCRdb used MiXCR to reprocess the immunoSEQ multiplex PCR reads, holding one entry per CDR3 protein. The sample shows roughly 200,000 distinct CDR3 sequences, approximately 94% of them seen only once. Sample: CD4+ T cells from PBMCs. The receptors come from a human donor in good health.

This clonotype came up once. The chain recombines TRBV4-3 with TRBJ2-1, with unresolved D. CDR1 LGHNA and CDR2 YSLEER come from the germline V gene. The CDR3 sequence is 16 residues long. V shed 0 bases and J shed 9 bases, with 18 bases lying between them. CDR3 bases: TGCGCCAGCAGCCAAGAGTTAAAGCCGGCAGGCACTGAGCAGTTCTTC. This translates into CASSQELKPAGTEQFF.

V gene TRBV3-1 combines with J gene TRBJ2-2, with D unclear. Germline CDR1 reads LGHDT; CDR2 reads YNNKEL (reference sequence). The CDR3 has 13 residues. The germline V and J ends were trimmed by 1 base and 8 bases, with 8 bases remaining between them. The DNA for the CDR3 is TGTGCCAGCAGCCAAGTCTCCGTGGGGGAGCTGTTTTTT. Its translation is CASSQVSVGELFF.

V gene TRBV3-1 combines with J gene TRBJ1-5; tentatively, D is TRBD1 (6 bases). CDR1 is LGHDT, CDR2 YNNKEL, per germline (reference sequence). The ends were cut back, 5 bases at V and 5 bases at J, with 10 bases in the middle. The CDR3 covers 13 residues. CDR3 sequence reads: CASSLQGDQPQHF. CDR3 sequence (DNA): TGTGCCAGCAGCTTACAGGGTGATCAGCCCCAGCATTTT.

DNA for the CDR3: TGCAGTGCTATAACAGGGGAGCTCTATGGCTACACCTTC. It translates to CSAITGELYGYTF. V gene TRBV20-1 combines with J gene TRBJ1-2, with 7 bases aligning to TRBD1. Germline lookup yields CDR1 DFQATT and CDR2 SNEGSKA (reference sequence). Trimming cost V 4 bases and J 4 bases; bases outside gene matches: 6. The CDR3 is made up of 13 amino acids.

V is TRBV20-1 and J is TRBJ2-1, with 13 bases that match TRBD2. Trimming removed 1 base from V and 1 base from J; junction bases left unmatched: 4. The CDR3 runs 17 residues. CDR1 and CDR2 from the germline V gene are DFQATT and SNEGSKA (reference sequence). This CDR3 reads CSARVGLAGESYNEQFF. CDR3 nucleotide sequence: TGCAGTGCTAGAGTTGGACTAGCGGGAGAGTCCTACAATGAGCAGTTCTTC.

Here the CDR3 DNA reads TGCAGTGCTAGAGTTAGCAAAAACATTCAGTACTTC. This gives the protein CSARVSKNIQYF. This sequence joins TRBV20-1 and TRBJ2-4, with no clear D. Trimming took 1 base from V and 3 from J, leaving 4 bases between them. The CDR3 spans 12 residues. Germline V gene lookup returns CDR1 DFQATT and CDR2 SNEGSKA (reference sequence).

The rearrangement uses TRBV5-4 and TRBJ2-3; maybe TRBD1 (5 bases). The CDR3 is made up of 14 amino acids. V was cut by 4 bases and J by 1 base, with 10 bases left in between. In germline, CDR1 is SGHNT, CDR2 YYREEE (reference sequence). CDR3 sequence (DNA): TGTGCCAGCAGCCCCCGACAGCGCACAGATACGCAGTATTTT. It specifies CASSPRQRTDTQYF. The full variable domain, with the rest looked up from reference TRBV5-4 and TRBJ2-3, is ETGVTQSPTHLIKTRGQQVTLRCSSQSGHNTVSWYQQALGQGPQFIFQYYREEENGRGNFPPRFSGLQFPNYSSELNVNALELDDSALYLCASSPRQRTDTQYFGPGTRLTVL.

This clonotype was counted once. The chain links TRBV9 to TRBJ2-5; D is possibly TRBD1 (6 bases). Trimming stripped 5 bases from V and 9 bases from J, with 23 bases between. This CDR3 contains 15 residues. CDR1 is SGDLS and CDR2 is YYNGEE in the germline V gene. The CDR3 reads CASSEDPGQSRAQYF. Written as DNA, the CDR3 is TGTGCCAGCAGTGAAGACCCAGGACAGTCTAGGGCCCAGTACTTC.

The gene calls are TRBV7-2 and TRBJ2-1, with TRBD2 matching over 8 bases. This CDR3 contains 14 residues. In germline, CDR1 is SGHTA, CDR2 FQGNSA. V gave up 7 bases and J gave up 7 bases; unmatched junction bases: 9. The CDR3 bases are TGTGCCAGCACCTTTAGCGGGGTTCGGAATGAGCAGTTCTTC. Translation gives CASTFSGVRNEQFF. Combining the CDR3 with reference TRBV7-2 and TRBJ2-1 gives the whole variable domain GAGVSQSPSNKVTEKGKDVELRCDPISGHTALYWYRQSLGQGLEFLIYFQGNSAPDKSGLPSDRFSAERTGGSVSTLTIQRTQQEDSAVYLCASTFSGVRNEQFFGPGTRLTVL.

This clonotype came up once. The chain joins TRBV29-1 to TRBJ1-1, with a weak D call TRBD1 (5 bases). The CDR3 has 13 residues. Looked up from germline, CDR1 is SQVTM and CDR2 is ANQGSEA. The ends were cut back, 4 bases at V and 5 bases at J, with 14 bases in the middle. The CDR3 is CSVVNDRRTEAFF. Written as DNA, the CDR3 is TGCAGCGTTGTGAACGACAGAAGGACTGAAGCTTTCTTT.

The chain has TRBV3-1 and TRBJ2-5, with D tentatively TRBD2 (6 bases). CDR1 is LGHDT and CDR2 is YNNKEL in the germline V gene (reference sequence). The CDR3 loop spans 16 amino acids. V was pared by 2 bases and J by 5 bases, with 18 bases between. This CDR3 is CASSQSGLAPTETQYF. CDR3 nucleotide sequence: TGTGCCAGCAGCCAAAGTGGTCTAGCGCCGACGGAGACCCAGTACTTC.

The CDR3: CSSLGLAPGRTTQYF. The DNA of the CDR3 is TGCAGTTCCTTAGGACTAGCGCCAGGGAGGACCACGCAGTATTTT. The V call is TRBV20-1, the J call TRBJ2-3, with 9 bases lining up with TRBD2. Unmatched junction bases numbered 18, after V lost 8 bases and J lost 9 bases. The germline gives CDR1 DFQATT, CDR2 SNEGSKA (reference sequence). This CDR3 region has 15 residues.

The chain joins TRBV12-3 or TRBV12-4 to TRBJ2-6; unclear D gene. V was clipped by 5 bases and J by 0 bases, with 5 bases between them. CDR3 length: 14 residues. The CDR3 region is CASSTLSGANVLTF. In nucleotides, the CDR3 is TGTGCCAGCAGTACCCTCTCTGGGGCCAACGTCCTGACTTTC.

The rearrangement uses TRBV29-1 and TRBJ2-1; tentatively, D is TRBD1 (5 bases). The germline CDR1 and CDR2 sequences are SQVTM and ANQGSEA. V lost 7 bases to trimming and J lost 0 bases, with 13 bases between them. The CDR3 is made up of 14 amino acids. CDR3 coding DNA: TGCAGCGCCCCCGCTAGGGGCTCCTACAATGAGCAGTTCTTC. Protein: CSAPARGSYNEQFF.

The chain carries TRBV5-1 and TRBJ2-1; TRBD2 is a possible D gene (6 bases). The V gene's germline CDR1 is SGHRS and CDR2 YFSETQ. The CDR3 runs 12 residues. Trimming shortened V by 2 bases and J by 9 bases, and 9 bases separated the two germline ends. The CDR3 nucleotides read TGCGCCAGCAGCTTTAGCGGAGTTGAGCAGTTCTTC. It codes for CASSFSGVEQFF. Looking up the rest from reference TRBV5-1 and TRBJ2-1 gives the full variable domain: KAGVTQTPRYLIKTRGQQVTLSCSPISGHRSVSWYQQTPGQGLQFLFEYFSETQRNKGNFPGRFSGRQFSNSRSEMNVSTLELGDSALYLCASSFSGVEQFFGPGTRLTVL.